The rows below give T cell receptor beta chains drawn from one sample of a study of OX40 agonist ivuxolimab in advanced cancers. Clones were sequenced by immunoSEQ multiplex PCR, and TCRdb holds only the in-frame ones, with some missing. The sample includes about 75,000 clones, about nine tenths seen only once; the top ten take 1.3%. This sample comprised CD4+ or CD8+ T cells sorted from blood, obtained in a trial of the OX40 agonist ivuxolimab. The receptors shown here come from an adult with an advanced solid tumor such as melanoma, head and neck, liver or kidney cancer. Both conserved end residues are part of each CDR3. D genes are given only for firm matches.

d_gene	j_gene	v_gene	CDR3aa
.	TRBJ1-2	TRBV6-1	CASSEMGNYGYTF
.	TRBJ2-5	TRBV6-5	CASSHGTEETQYF
.	TRBJ2-1	TRBV5-4	CASSYGGEQFF
TRBD1	TRBJ2-7	TRBV5-4	CASRTGTDPYEQYF
TRBD1	TRBJ2-1	TRBV9	CASSVVGTGVGNEQFF
TRBD1	TRBJ2-7	TRBV11-3	CASSTGGKDEQYF
.	TRBJ2-5	TRBV5-1	CASSLEETQYF
TRBD1	TRBJ1-5	TRBV28	CASSSYRDRGIYSNQPQHF
.	TRBJ2-4	TRBV19	CASSILGGSNIQYF
.	TRBJ1-1	TRBV18	CASSPRTARGTEAFF
TRBD1	TRBJ1-1	TRBV18	CASSPPTGRSTEAFF
.	TRBJ1-3	TRBV2	CASSEAVFGNTIYF
.	TRBJ2-7	TRBV6-5	CASSYTGYEQYF
.	TRBJ1-2	TRBV5-1	CASTLGVEGYGYTF
TRBD1	TRBJ1-2	TRBV6-1	CASILDREEDGYTF
.	TRBJ2-2	TRBV28	CASSPNSGNAGELFF
TRBD1	TRBJ2-5	TRBV19	CASSSDRVGQYF
.	TRBJ1-1	TRBV19	CASSVKAEPTEAFF
TRBD1	TRBJ2-7	TRBV6-1	CASSSGTGFEQYF
.	TRBJ2-1	TRBV30	CAWSKEINEQFF
.	TRBJ2-5	TRBV7-9	CAVGRGETQYF
.	TRBJ1-5	TRBV6-1	CASRADGLGNQPQHF
TRBD1	TRBJ1-2	TRBV10-3	CAISESKGADGYTF
TRBD1	TRBJ2-1	TRBV29-1	CSVERGQGRAWGEQFF
TRBD1	TRBJ2-7	TRBV7-3	CASSYGQGEGEQYF
TRBD1	TRBJ1-2	TRBV2	CASRQGGLGGYTF
.	TRBJ2-7	TRBV6-1	CASSEQGHGEQYF
.	TRBJ2-7	TRBV11-2	CASSSEGALRYEQYF
TRBD1	TRBJ1-1	TRBV11-2	CASSSDREGTEAFF
.	TRBJ1-2	TRBV28	CASSYLGGGYTF
TRBD1	TRBJ1-1	TRBV2	CASSEWAQGSNTEAFF
.	TRBJ1-1	TRBV7-9	CASSLARQPRRGTEAFF
.	TRBJ1-1	TRBV11-1	CASSPAPGRGTEAFF
TRBD1	TRBJ1-2	TRBV19	CASRPGQNYGYTF
.	TRBJ1-3	TRBV30	CAWSVQGNTIYF
TRBD2	TRBJ2-7	TRBV10-2	CASRSGSYEQYF
TRBD1	TRBJ1-4	TRBV28	CASRTGASGNEKLFF
.	TRBJ1-2	TRBV4-2	CASSQGLGGYTF
TRBD2	TRBJ2-1	TRBV2	CASKDSGGPYNEQFF
.	TRBJ1-1	TRBV30	CAWKGGGTEAFF
.	TRBJ2-7	TRBV2	CASSAEGHEQYF